The 18 T cell receptor beta chains listed next were all sequenced from one sample in a study of cytomegalovirus exposure and HLA in healthy donors. The primer mix had 60 Vbeta and 13 Jbeta primers. The table came from immunoSEQ multiplex PCR; TCRdb's copy has only in-frame clones and leaves some out. The data contain fewer than 150,000 clones, roughly 80% of them singletons. The material sequenced was PBMCs. The receptors come from a male donor in good health and CMV-seronegative.

This clone appeared a few times. The J gene is TRBJ2-7, the V gene TRBV6-1; no clear D gene. Deletions cut 4 bases from V and 2 bases from J, with 3 bases between. The germline V gene encodes CDR1 MNHNS and CDR2 SASEGT. The CDR3 totals 11 residues. The CDR3 reads CASSGPYEQYF. The CDR3 DNA reads as TGTGCCAGCAGTGGGCCCTACGAGCAGTACTTC.

The chain employs TRBV5-6 and TRBJ2-7; 9 nucleotides line up with TRBD1. Per the germline V gene, CDR1 is SGHDT and CDR2 is YYEEEE. V dropped 2 bases and J dropped 6; count of bases not matched to a gene: 9. The CDR3 loop spans 15 amino acids. CDR3 DNA: TGTGCCAGCAGCTTAGGATGGGACAGGGCGCGCGAGCAGTACTTC. This sequence encodes CASSLGWDRAREQYF.

The gene calls are TRBV18 and TRBJ2-2, with D unresolved. From germline, CDR1 is KGHSH and CDR2 LQKENI. The V gene lost 4 bases and the J gene lost 0 bases, with 6 bases spanning the gap. This CDR3 is built from 14 residues. CDR3 residues: CASSQNSNTGELFF. The CDR3 DNA reads TGTGCCAGCTCACAAAACTCGAACACCGGGGAGCTGTTTTTT.

The chain uses TRBV29-1 and TRBJ1-1, with 7 positions matching TRBD1. This CDR3 comprises 13 residues. Germline CDR1 reads SQVTM; CDR2 reads ANQGSEA. With 4 bases clipped from V and 11 bases from J, the junction kept 13 bases outside the gene matches. Here the CDR3 DNA reads TGCAGCGTTGTCTACAGGGGTGGTTTTAGGGCTTTCTTT. This translates into CSVVYRGGFRAFF.

The chain couples TRBV4-1 to TRBJ1-2; 7 nucleotides line up with TRBD1. V trimming: 0 bases; J trimming: 7 bases; junction bases outside the gene matches: 8. Germline CDR1 reads MGHRA; CDR2 reads YSYEKL. CDR3 length equals 15 residues. The CDR3 nucleotides are TGCGCCAGCAGCCAAGATAGGAGACAGGGTTCTGGCTACACCTTC. Its protein is CASSQDRRQGSGYTF.

The rearrangement joins TRBV7-9 to TRBJ2-7, with 7 positions matching TRBD1. The CDR3 covers 13 residues. Germline trimming cut 5 bases from V and 3 bases from J; bases unmatched to any gene: 4. Germline-derived CDR1 and CDR2 are SEHNR and FQNEAQ (reference sequence). The CDR3 region is CASSRRDSYEQYF. The CDR3 region has the DNA TGTGCCAGCAGCCGCCGGGACAGCTACGAGCAGTACTTC.

The V call is TRBV7-2, the J call TRBJ1-1; 7 bases are a match to TRBD1. CDR1 is SGHTA and CDR2 is FQGNSA in the germline V gene. V was pared by 5 bases and J by 7 bases, with 10 bases of the junction left unmatched. The CDR3 extends over 14 amino acids. The DNA of the CDR3 is TGTGCCAGCAGCCCGCGCGCAGGACAGGTTGAAGCTTTCTTT. Amino acids: CASSPRAGQVEAFF.

Written as DNA, the CDR3 is TGTGCCAGTAGCCCTAGTGTGGGGCGTACTGAAGCTTTCTTT. Its translation: CASSPSVGRTEAFF. This chain links TRBV19 with TRBJ1-1; maybe TRBD1 (5 bases). V lost 6 bases and J lost 5, with 16 bases in between. The CDR3 extends over 14 amino acids. CDR1 and CDR2 (germline): LNHDA, SQIVND (reference sequence). Supplemented by reference TRBV19 and TRBJ1-1, the full variable domain reads DGGITQSPKYLFRKEGQNVTLSCEQNLNHDAMYWYRQDPGQGLRLIYYSQIVNDFQKGDIAEGYSVSREKKESFPLTVTSAQKNPTAFYLCASSPSVGRTEAFFGQGTRLTVV.

In this sample, this clone turned up a few times. The chain combines TRBV7-8 with TRBJ2-2; 9 bases are shared with TRBD1. Germline values: CDR1 SGHVS, CDR2 FQNEAQ. V was clipped by 1 base and J by 6 bases; unmatched bases: 6. This CDR3 is built from 16 residues. The CDR3 loop reads CASSLGVHRGPGELFF. The CDR3 nucleotides are TGTGCCAGCAGCTTAGGGGTTCACAGGGGGCCCGGGGAGCTGTTTTTT.

The chain links TRBV7-2 to TRBJ2-2; no clear D. Germline CDR1 and CDR2: SGHTA and FQGNSA. The ends were cut back, 2 bases at V and 1 base at J, with 5 bases in the middle. The CDR3 runs 14 residues. The CDR3 loop reads CASSLSGNTGELFF. CDR3 in DNA: TGTGCCAGCAGCTTATCAGGGAACACCGGGGAGCTGTTTTTT.

The chain recombines TRBV7-2 with TRBJ1-5, with D maybe TRBD1 (5 bases). The CDR3 sequence is 14 residues long. The V gene lost 2 bases and the J gene lost 5 bases, with 10 bases spanning the gap. Germline V gene lookup returns CDR1 SGHTA and CDR2 FQGNSA. The CDR3 DNA sequence: TGTGCCAGCAGCTTACAGGGAGGGGATCAGCCCCAGCATTTT. This encodes CASSLQGGDQPQHF.

The chain uses TRBV10-3 and TRBJ1-1, with 7 bases identical to TRBD1. V shed 7 bases, J shed 4 bases, and the junction held 9 bases outside the gene matches. CDR3 length: 14 amino acids. Germline-derived CDR1 and CDR2 are ENHRY and SYGVKD. The DNA of the CDR3 is TGTGCCATCACCTATGACAGGGCCGTCACTGAAGCTTTCTTT. It is translated as CAITYDRAVTEAFF.

The chain employs TRBV9 and TRBJ1-1, with D perhaps matching TRBD1 (5 bases). Trimming removed 4 bases from V and 4 bases from J, with 11 bases in between. The CDR3 loop spans 13 amino acids. Germline V gene sequence: CDR1 SGDLS, CDR2 YYNGEE. The CDR3 region has the DNA TGTGCCAGCAGCACATGGGGGGGCACTGAAGCTTTCTTT. Protein product: CASSTWGGTEAFF. The entire variable domain, with the rest obtained from reference TRBV9 and TRBJ1-1, is as follows: DSGVTQTPKHLITATGQRVTLRCSPRSGDLSVYWYQQSLDQGLQFLIQYYNGEERAKGNILERFSAQQFPDLHSELNLSSLELGDSALYFCASSTWGGTEAFFGQGTRLTVV.

This clone was observed once. The chain combines TRBV7-2 with TRBJ1-1; the match to TRBD1 covers 7 bases. The CDR3 is 15 residues long. Germline CDR1 and CDR2: SGHTA and FQGNSA. Trimming took 2 bases from V and 0 from J; bases not matched to a gene: 3. The CDR3 bases are TGTGCCAGCAGCTTACCAGGACAGGTGAACACTGAAGCTTTCTTT. This translates into CASSLPGQVNTEAFF.

The chain combines TRBV18 with TRBJ2-3; 10 bases line up with TRBD1. This CDR3 has 17 amino acids. Per germline, CDR1 KGHSH and CDR2 LQKENI. V was clipped by 2 bases and J by 6 bases; unmatched bases: 11. In DNA form, the CDR3 reads TGTGCCAGCTCACCAGGGGCTCCGGGACAGGGGATGGATACGCAGTATTTT. Translation gives CASSPGAPGQGMDTQYF.

CDR3 sequence reads: CASSVGPGGYEQYF. The CDR3 region has the DNA TGTGCCAGCAGCGTAGGGCCGGGAGGCTACGAGCAGTACTTC. The chain employs TRBV9 and TRBJ2-7; 7 bases map to TRBD2. Germline trimming cut 0 bases from V and 3 bases from J; bases unmatched to any gene: 3. This CDR3 contains 14 residues. Germline V gives CDR1 SGDLS, CDR2 YYNGEE.

The genes are TRBV7-9 and TRBJ2-6; possible D gene TRBD1, 5 bases. V lost 5 bases to trimming and J lost 4 bases, with 15 bases between them. Per the germline V gene, CDR1 is SEHNR and CDR2 is FQNEAQ (reference sequence). There are 16 residues in the CDR3. CDR3 loop: CASSPESAGGANVLTF. CDR3 DNA: TGTGCCAGCAGCCCGGAATCAGCAGGGGGGGCCAACGTCCTGACTTTC.

The chain has TRBV7-9 and TRBJ2-7, with D maybe TRBD2 (5 bases). This CDR3 comprises 13 residues. The V end lost 3 bases, the J end lost 3 bases, and 9 bases lay between the germline ends. CDR1 and CDR2 (germline): SEHNR, FQNEAQ (reference sequence). The CDR3 protein is CASSLLAGYEQYF. CDR3 coding DNA: TGTGCCAGCAGCTTGCTAGCCGGCTACGAGCAGTACTTC.